The 29 T cell receptor beta chains below come from one sample, sequenced in a study of blood T cell repertoires in COVID-19. Only in-frame clones appear in the TCRdb table, and some are missing; sequencing was by immunoSEQ multiplex PCR. This sample yields some 120,000 clones, of which approximately 84% are seen a single time; 12% belongs to the top ten. Sequenced material: peripheral blood. The receptors were gathered from a woman between 55 and 75 years old with acute or convalescent COVID-19.

The genes are TRBV9 and TRBJ1-1, with TRBD1 identical over 7 bases. The germline V gene encodes CDR1 SGDLS and CDR2 YYNGEE. The CDR3 totals 14 residues. V was clipped by 4 bases and J by 1 base; unmatched bases: 4. The CDR3 region is CASSPTGSNTEAFF. As DNA, the CDR3 is TGTGCCAGCAGCCCGACAGGGTCGAACACTGAAGCTTTCTTT.

The chain couples TRBV5-1 to TRBJ1-1; D gene unclear. V was cut by 1 base and J by 2 bases, with 12 bases left in between. The CDR3 runs to 15 residues. Germline V lookup: CDR1 SGHRS, CDR2 YFSETQ. DNA for the CDR3: TGCGCCAGCAGCTTGTCCCTTGCGGGTAACACTGAAGCTTTCTTT. Protein product: CASSLSLAGNTEAFF.

This clone was counted only a few times. V gene TRBV2 combines with J gene TRBJ1-5; D call uncertain. This CDR3 has 11 amino acids. Germline assignment: CDR1 SNHLY and CDR2 FYNNEI. V dropped 3 bases and J dropped 10 bases, with 7 bases sitting between them. CDR3 coding DNA: TGTGCCAGCAGTGAGGCGGGCCCCCAGCATTTT. Protein product: CASSEAGPQHF.

This clone came up once. The gene calls are TRBV3-1 (or the pseudogene TRBV3-2) and TRBJ2-5, with 8 bases fitting TRBD2. Germline V gene sequence: CDR1 LGHDT, CDR2 YNNKEL (reference sequence). V lost 7 bases and J lost 2; bases outside the gene matches: 3. The CDR3 runs 13 residues. The CDR3 DNA reads TGTGCCAGCATGAGCGGGGGACAAGAGACCCAGTACTTC. This sequence encodes CASMSGGQETQYF.

The V gene is TRBV27, the J gene TRBJ1-3, with D possibly TRBD1 on 5 matching bases. Germline CDR1 is MNHEY and CDR2 is SMNVEV (reference sequence). This CDR3 spans 15 amino acids. V lost 2 bases, J lost 5 bases, and 13 bases lay in between. CDR3 protein: CASSLKFGQRNTIYF. The DNA for the CDR3 is TGTGCCAGCAGTTTAAAGTTCGGACAAAGAAACACCATATATTTT.

This clone occurred once. The rearrangement joins TRBV3-1 (or the pseudogene TRBV3-2) to TRBJ1-1; 10 bases map to TRBD1. J lost 1 base, V lost 4 bases, and 6 bases had no gene match. The CDR3 is 16 amino acids. Germline V gene data show CDR1 as LGHDT and CDR2 as YNNKEL (reference sequence). CDR3 in DNA: TGTGCCAGCAGCCCAACTTGGACAGGGGGGAACACTGAAGCTTTCTTT. Encoded protein: CASSPTWTGGNTEAFF.

V is TRBV10-2 and J is TRBJ1-4; the D gene is possibly TRBD1 (5 bases). Germline V lookup: CDR1 WSHSY, CDR2 SAAADI. The CDR3 length is 15 residues. V was pared by 8 bases and J by 5 bases, with 18 bases between. In DNA, the CDR3 is TGCGCCAGCCAATCTGGGGGGGGTAGAAATGAAAAACTGTTTTTT. Amino acid sequence: CASQSGGGRNEKLFF.

The chain has TRBV11-2 and TRBJ2-2; possible D gene TRBD1, 6 bases. This CDR3 has 14 amino acids. V lost 4 bases to trimming and J lost 6 bases, with 12 bases between them. CDR1 SGHAT and CDR2 FQNNGV come from the germline V gene. Written as DNA, the CDR3 is TGTGCCAGCAGCTCGGGCTGGGGGCCCGGGGAGCTGTTTTTT. Amino acids: CASSSGWGPGELFF.

The V call is TRBV3-1 (or the pseudogene TRBV3-2), the J call TRBJ1-3; D gene uncertain. The CDR3 has 14 amino acids. The germline V gene encodes CDR1 LGHDT and CDR2 YNNKEL (reference sequence). The V gene lost 4 bases and the J gene lost 0 bases, with 7 bases spanning the gap. CDR3 in DNA: TGTGCCAGCAGCCTTTTCAACTCTGGAAACACCATATATTTT. As protein: CASSLFNSGNTIYF.

The chain recombines TRBV14 with TRBJ2-3, with D uncertain. The CDR3 is 14 residues long. Germline V gives CDR1 SGHDN, CDR2 FVKESK. V was pared by 4 bases and J by 5 bases, with 13 bases between. The CDR3 protein is CASSLVPRRDTQYF. In DNA, the CDR3 is TGTGCCAGCAGCCTAGTCCCGAGGAGAGATACGCAGTATTTT.

This clone was seen only once. The chain couples TRBV12-3 or TRBV12-4 to TRBJ1-2; perhaps TRBD1 as D (6 bases). The CDR3 is 12 residues long. V was shortened by 7 bases and J by 4 bases, with 10 bases between the two germline ends. CDR3 sequence: CASTGESYGYTF. The CDR3, as DNA: TGTGCCAGCACAGGGGAGTCCTATGGCTACACCTTC.

There are a few counts of this clone. The gene calls are TRBV19 and TRBJ1-2; D gene unclear. Germline CDR1 LNHDA, CDR2 SQIVND (reference sequence). This CDR3 is 12 amino acids long. V dropped 9 bases and J dropped 0 bases, with 8 bases sitting between them. CDR3 coding DNA: TGTGCCAGCGACGGAGCTAACTATGGCTACACCTTC. As protein: CASDGANYGYTF.

The genes are TRBV18 and TRBJ1-6, with TRBD1 identical over 7 bases. Germline CDR1 and CDR2: KGHSH and LQKENI. V was pared by 5 bases and J by 9 bases, with 10 bases of the junction left unmatched. The CDR3 is 15 amino acids. The CDR3: CASSEKQGRGSPLHF. The DNA of the CDR3 is TGTGCCAGCTCAGAGAAACAGGGGAGAGGTTCACCCCTCCACTTT.

V is TRBV7-3 and J is TRBJ2-2, with TRBD2 matching over 10 bases. Per the germline V gene, CDR1 is SGHTA and CDR2 is FQGTGA. There are 18 residues in the CDR3. Trimming at V came to 1 base and at J to 2 bases, leaving 7 bases not matched to a gene. This chain's CDR3 is CASSLISLAGGNTGELFF. CDR3 DNA: TGTGCCAGCAGCTTAATCTCCTTAGCGGGGGGAAACACCGGGGAGCTGTTTTTT.

In this sample, this clone turned up once. This chain connects TRBV6-5 to TRBJ2-7, with TRBD1 as a possible D gene (6 bases). This CDR3 contains 15 residues. The V gene's germline CDR1 is MNHEY and CDR2 SVGAGI. Trimming took 7 bases from V and 2 from J, leaving 18 bases between them. For the CDR3, the DNA is TGTGCCAGCACGATTCAGGACAGTGGAGCCTACGAGCAGTACTTC. Its protein product is CASTIQDSGAYEQYF.

The gene calls are TRBV11-1 and TRBJ1-6; D gene unclear. This CDR3 has 13 amino acids. V lost 1 base, J lost 7 bases, and 5 bases lay in between. CDR1 and CDR2 (germline): SGHAT, FQDESV (reference sequence). CDR3 amino acids: CASSLVQNSPLHF. The CDR3 bases are TGTGCCAGCAGCTTAGTTCAGAATTCACCCCTCCACTTT.

The CDR3 spells CASSLRSHYEQYV. The CDR3 bases are TGTGCCAGCAGCCTACGGAGTCACTACGAGCAGTACGTC. The chain links TRBV21-1 to TRBJ2-7; TRBD2, as called in the table, went unchecked against the DNA. TRBV21-1 is shown as a pseudogene. This CDR3 comprises 13 residues.

The rearrangement links TRBV5-4 to TRBJ1-1; no clear D gene. The length of the CDR3 is 14 residues. V lost 4 bases and J 6 bases, leaving 16 bases between the germline ends. Germline-derived CDR1 and CDR2 are SGHNT and YYREEE (reference sequence). The CDR3 nucleotides read TGTGCCAGCAGCATTGGAAACCCCCGGGCTGAAGCTTTCTTT. It is translated as CASSIGNPRAEAFF.

The V call is TRBV6-5, the J call TRBJ1-1, with D unresolved. The ends were cut back, 8 bases at V and 0 bases at J, with 7 bases in the middle. Germline CDR1 and CDR2: MNHEY and SVGAGI. The CDR3 has 12 residues. This CDR3 is CASGQMNTEAFF. The CDR3 nucleotides are TGTGCCAGCGGGCAGATGAACACTGAAGCTTTCTTT.

The chain carries TRBV19 and TRBJ2-5, with 9 bases identical to TRBD2. J was trimmed by 0 bases and V by 3 bases; bases with no gene match: 8. The CDR3 covers 17 residues. CDR1 is LNHDA and CDR2 is SQIVND in the germline V gene (reference sequence). In nucleotides, the CDR3 is TGTGCCAGTAGTATGGGTAGCGGGGGAGTGTACCAAGAGACCCAGTACTTC. This gives the protein CASSMGSGGVYQETQYF.

The CDR3 region is CASSPYTASYGYTF. In nucleotides, the CDR3 is TGTGCCAGCAGCCCCTATACAGCATCCTATGGCTACACCTTC. This chain connects TRBV7-9 to TRBJ1-2; D is unresolved. The CDR3 is 14 residues long. V gave up 5 bases and J gave up 4 bases, with 14 bases separating them. Germline V gene sequence: CDR1 SEHNR, CDR2 FQNEAQ (reference sequence).

The chain employs TRBV5-6 and TRBJ2-1, with D unclear. The CDR3 has 12 amino acids. Germline CDR1 and CDR2: SGHDT and YYEEEE. V was shortened by 3 bases and J by 9 bases, with 10 bases between the two germline ends. In DNA form, the CDR3 reads TGTGCCAGCAGCTGGGCAGGTACTGAGCAGTTCTTC. This translates into CASSWAGTEQFF.

This chain links TRBV4-1 with TRBJ1-2; 7 bases agree with TRBD1. CDR3 length equals 18 residues. Germline-derived CDR1 and CDR2 are MGHRA and YSYEKL. After removal of 4 bases from V and 2 bases from J, the junction contained 16 bases not matched to a gene. The CDR3 bases are TGCGCCAGCAGCCCCCTCCCGGACACAGGGGTTTCCAACTATGGCTACACCTTC. It encodes CASSPLPDTGVSNYGYTF.

This rearrangement joins TRBV30 to TRBJ1-4, with D uncertain. Germline V CDR1 and CDR2: GTSNPN, SVGIG (reference sequence). Between the trimmed V and J ends, which lost 2 bases and 0 bases, there was a span of 10 bases. This CDR3 is 15 amino acids long. Written as DNA, the CDR3 is TGTGCCTGGAGTAGCGCCGGTTCAACTAATGAAAAACTGTTTTTT. Protein sequence: CAWSSAGSTNEKLFF.

The chain uses TRBV4-1 and TRBJ2-3; 9 bases match TRBD2. V shed 0 bases and J 9 bases; nucleotides not matched to a gene: 7. Per the germline V gene, CDR1 is MGHRA and CDR2 is YSYEKL. This CDR3 has 15 residues. The CDR3 coding sequence is TGCGCCAGCAGCCAAGATTTAGCGGGGGTGGGGACGCAGTATTTT. Its protein is CASSQDLAGVGTQYF.

V gene TRBV3-1 (or the pseudogene TRBV3-2) combines with J gene TRBJ1-4; unclear D gene. Per the germline V gene, CDR1 is LGHDT and CDR2 is YNNKEL (reference sequence). The CDR3 totals 16 residues. V shed 0 bases and J shed 7 bases, with 15 bases lying between them. CDR3 loop: CASSQDYVRGSEKLFF. DNA for the CDR3: TGTGCCAGCAGCCAAGACTACGTCCGCGGGAGTGAAAAACTGTTTTTT.

The chain carries TRBV9 and TRBJ1-1, with D perhaps matching TRBD1 (5 bases). Germline V gene data show CDR1 as SGDLS and CDR2 as YYNGEE. With 0 bases removed from V and 0 bases from J, the gap between germline ends came to 9 bases. The CDR3 is made up of 15 amino acids. The CDR3 nucleotides read TGTGCCAGCAGCGTAGATGGGGGGATGAACACTGAAGCTTTCTTT. This gives the protein CASSVDGGMNTEAFF.

The genes are TRBV25-1 and TRBJ1-1, with D maybe TRBD1 (5 bases). CDR1 and CDR2 from the germline V gene are MGHDK and SYGVNS. CDR3 size: 14 residues. V lost 8 bases to trimming and J lost 1 base, with 14 bases between them. Written as DNA, the CDR3 is TGTGCCAGCGGGCCCTGGGGGGGGAACACTGAAGCTTTCTTT. The encoded protein is CASGPWGGNTEAFF.

The chain carries TRBV11-2 and TRBJ1-3, with a tentative D call TRBD1 (6 bases). V was shortened by 6 bases and J by 0 bases, with 15 bases between the two germline ends. Germline CDR1 reads SGHAT; CDR2 reads FQNNGV. The CDR3 runs 16 residues. The CDR3 region has the DNA TGTGCCAGCAGATATACAGGGCGTCGCTCTGGAAACACCATATATTTT. It translates to CASRYTGRRSGNTIYF.